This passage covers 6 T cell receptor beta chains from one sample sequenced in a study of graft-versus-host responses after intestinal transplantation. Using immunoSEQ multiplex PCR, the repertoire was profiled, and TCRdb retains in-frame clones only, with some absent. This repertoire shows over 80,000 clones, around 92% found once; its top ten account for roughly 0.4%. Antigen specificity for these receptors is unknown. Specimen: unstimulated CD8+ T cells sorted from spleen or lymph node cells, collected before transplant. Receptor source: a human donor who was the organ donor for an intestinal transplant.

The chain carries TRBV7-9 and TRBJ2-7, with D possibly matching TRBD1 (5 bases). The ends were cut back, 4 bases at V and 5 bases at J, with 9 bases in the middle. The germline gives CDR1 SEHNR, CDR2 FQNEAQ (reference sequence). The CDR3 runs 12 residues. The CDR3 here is CASSSLRDEQYF. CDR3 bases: TGTGCCAGCAGCTCCCTCAGGGACGAGCAGTACTTC.

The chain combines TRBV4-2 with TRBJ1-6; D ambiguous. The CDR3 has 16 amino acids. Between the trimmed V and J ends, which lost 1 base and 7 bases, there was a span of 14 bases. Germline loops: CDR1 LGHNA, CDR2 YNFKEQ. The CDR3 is CASSQGGGQLNSPLHF. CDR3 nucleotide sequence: TGTGCCAGCAGCCAAGGCGGAGGGCAGCTAAATTCACCCCTCCACTTT.

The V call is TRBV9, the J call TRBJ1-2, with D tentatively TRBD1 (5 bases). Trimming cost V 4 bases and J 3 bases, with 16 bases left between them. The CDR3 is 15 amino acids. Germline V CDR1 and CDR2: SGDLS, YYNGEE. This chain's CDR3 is CASSPHGGFDYGYTF. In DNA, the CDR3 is TGTGCCAGCAGCCCCCACGGGGGGTTCGACTATGGCTACACCTTC.

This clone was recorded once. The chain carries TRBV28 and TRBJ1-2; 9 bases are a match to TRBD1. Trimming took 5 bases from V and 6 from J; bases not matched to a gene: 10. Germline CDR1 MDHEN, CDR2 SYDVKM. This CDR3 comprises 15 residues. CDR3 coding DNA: TGTGCCAGCAGTCCCCGGGACAGGGAAATTAATGGCTACACCTTC. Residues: CASSPRDREINGYTF.

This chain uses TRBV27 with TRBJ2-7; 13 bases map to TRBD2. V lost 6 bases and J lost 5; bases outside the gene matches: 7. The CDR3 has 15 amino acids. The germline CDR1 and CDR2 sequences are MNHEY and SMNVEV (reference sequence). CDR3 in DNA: TGTGCCAGCAGAACTAGCGGGGGGGCCTTAGACGAGCAGTACTTC. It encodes CASRTSGGALDEQYF.

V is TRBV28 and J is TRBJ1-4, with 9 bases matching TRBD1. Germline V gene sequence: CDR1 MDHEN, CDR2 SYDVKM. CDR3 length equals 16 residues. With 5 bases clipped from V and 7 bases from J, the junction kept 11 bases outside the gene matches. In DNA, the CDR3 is TGTGCCAGCAGTCCGCCCCGGACAGGGGAGGGTGAAAAACTGTTTTTT. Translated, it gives CASSPPRTGEGEKLFF.